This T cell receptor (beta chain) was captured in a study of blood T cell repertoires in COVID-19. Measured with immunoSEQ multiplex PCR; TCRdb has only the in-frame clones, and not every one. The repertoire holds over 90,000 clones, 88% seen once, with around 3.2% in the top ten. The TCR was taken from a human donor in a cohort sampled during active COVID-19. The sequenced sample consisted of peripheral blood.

The DNA of the CDR3 is TGTGCCAGCAGCTTAGTAGTAAATAGCAATCAGCCCCAGCATTTT. Translating it yields CASSLVVNSNQPQHF. The chain combines TRBV7-2 with TRBJ1-5; D is unclear. Germline CDR1 reads SGHTA; CDR2 reads FQGNSA. V was trimmed by 1 base and J by 0 bases, leaving 7 bases between them. The CDR3 loop spans 15 amino acids.